The T cell receptor beta chain under discussion was sequenced for a study of cytomegalovirus exposure and HLA in healthy donors. Here immunoSEQ multiplex PCR was the method, and the copy in TCRdb shows in-frame clones only, minus some. The sample gives roughly 300,000 clones, more than 80% of which show up once; about 0.91% is in the top ten. Germline CDR1 SEHNR, CDR2 FQNEAQ (reference sequence). J was trimmed by 1 base and V by 5 bases; bases with no gene match: 2. CDR3 length: 15 residues. The sample taken for sequencing was PBMCs. The sequence was collected from a woman between 18 and 29 years old in good health and CMV-seronegative. This rearrangement joins TRBV7-9 to TRBJ2-1, with TRBD1 matching 10 bases. The CDR3 protein is CASSGTGASYNEQFF. Here the CDR3 DNA reads TGTGCCAGCAGCGGGACAGGGGCGTCCTACAATGAGCAGTTCTTC. Supplemented by reference TRBV7-9 and TRBJ2-1, the full variable domain reads DTGVSQNPRHKITKRGQNVTFRCDPISEHNRLYWYRQTLGQGPEFLTYFQNEAQLEKSRLLSDRFSAERPKGSFSTLEIQRTEQGDSAMYLCASSGTGASYNEQFFGPGTRLTVL.